Listed below are T cell receptor beta chains from one sample, sequenced in a study of shared clonotypes between healthy human individuals. The repertoire was sequenced with immunoSEQ multiplex PCR; TCRdb's copy has only in-frame clones and lacks some. Among millions of clones listed, around 96% were seen once. Sequences were obtained from naive CD8+ T cells sorted from blood. Receptors were obtained from a man aged 18 to 30 in good health. CDR3s include the opening cysteine and the closing phenylalanine or tryptophan. The D gene is left open where the match is weak. Clone size, where shown, is once, few, many, or a class for clones that have expanded.

-,TRBV6-5,-,TRBJ1-1,TGTGCCAGCAGCACCGGGACTTTCACTGAAGCTTTCTTT,CASSTGTFTEAFF
-,TRBV27,once,TRBJ1-1,TGTGCCAGCAGTTGGGCGGGGGCGATGCCGGCTTTCTTT,CASSWAGAMPAFF
-,TRBV30,-,TRBJ2-7,TGTGCCTGGTCTCTCGCGGATCCCCAAGGGGAGCAGTACTTC,CAWSLADPQGEQYF
TRBD2,TRBV19,-,TRBJ2-1,TGTGCCAGTAGTATAGACATAGCGGGAGGGAATGAGCAGTTCTTC,CASSIDIAGGNEQFF
TRBD1,TRBV7-9,-,TRBJ1-2,TGTGCCAGCAGCCAAGGACAGGGGGTCTATGGCTACACCTTC,CASSQGQGVYGYTF
-,TRBV30,once,TRBJ2-3,TGTGCCTGGACTAGTGCGATTCCAGATACGCAGTATTTT,CAWTSAIPDTQYF
TRBD2,TRBV29-1,-,TRBJ2-7,TGCAGCGTGGAACCCCATTGGACTAGCGGGGTATCCTACGAGCAGTACTTC,CSVEPHWTSGVSYEQYF
TRBD1,TRBV4-1,-,TRBJ2-7,TGCGCCAGCAGCCAGGCCGGACAGGTCCCCTCCTACGAGCAGTACTTC,CASSQAGQVPSYEQYF
-,TRBV21-1,-,TRBJ2-7,TGTGCCAGCAGCAAAGTCAGGGGACTAGCGGGAGGCTCCTACGAGCAGTACTTC,CASSKVRGLAGGSYEQYF
-,TRBV10-2,-,TRBJ2-7,TGCGCCAGCAGCGACAGCTACGAGCAGTACTTC,CASSDSYEQYF
TRBD1,TRBV29-1,-,TRBJ1-1,TGCAGCGTTGAAGAGGGGACAGGAGCTTTCTTT,CSVEEGTGAFF
-,TRBV5-1,-,TRBJ2-2,TGCGCCAGCAGCTTCTGGTCAGAGAACACCGGGGAGCTGTTTTTT,CASSFWSENTGELFF
-,TRBV6-6,-,TRBJ2-7,TGTGCCACCAATACAGGGAATTCCCAAAACGAGCAGTACTTC,CATNTGNSQNEQYF
-,TRBV2,-,TRBJ1-1,TGTGCCAGCAGTGAAATGATGAACACTGAAGCTTTCTTT,CASSEMMNTEAFF
-,TRBV7-6,-,TRBJ2-2,TGTGCCAGCAGCTTATCTAACACCGGGGAGCTGTTTTTT,CASSLSNTGELFF
-,TRBV19,-,TRBJ2-2,TGTGCCAGCCGCCGGCGGTCGGACAGGGAGGGTTATAGTGGACTGGCCGGGGAGCTGTTTTTT,CASRRRSDREGYSGLAGELFF
-,TRBV7-6,-,TRBJ1-1,TGTGCCAGCAGCCCAGCAGGTAACACTGAAGCTTTCTTT,CASSPAGNTEAFF
-,TRBV5-1,-,TRBJ2-3,TGCGCCAGCAGCTTGGCCAAGGGGGAGGGCACAGATACGCAGTATTTT,CASSLAKGEGTDTQYF
-,TRBV2,-,TRBJ2-1,TGTGCCAGCAGTGACGGCTACATCCCCTACAATGAGCAGTTCTTC,CASSDGYIPYNEQFF
-,TRBV30,-,TRBJ2-3,TGTGCCTGGAGTGTACGAAGGGAGGATACGCAGTATTTT,CAWSVRREDTQYF
-,TRBV7-9,-,TRBJ2-5,TGTGCCACCATTACTAGAGATCAGACCCAGTACTTC,CATITRDQTQYF
-,TRBV11-2,-,TRBJ1-5,TGTGCCAGCAGCGAACAGGGATATAGCAATCAGCCCCAGCATTTT,CASSEQGYSNQPQHF
-,TRBV29-1,-,TRBJ2-7,TGCAGCGTTGAAGATCCCGGGTCCCTTTTCCACGAGCAGTACTTC,CSVEDPGSLFHEQYF
-,TRBV14,-,TRBJ2-7,TGTGCCAGCAGCCAAAATGCGGAGCAGTACTTC,CASSQNAEQYF
TRBD1,TRBV28,-,TRBJ1-1,TGTGCCAGCAGTTTAGCAGGGGGCGGTACTGAAGCTTTCTTT,CASSLAGGGTEAFF
TRBD2,TRBV18,-,TRBJ2-7,TGTGCCAGCTCAGTGTCTAGCGGGGGACAGCAGTACTTC,CASSVSSGGQQYF
-,TRBV6-5,-,TRBJ2-7,TGTGCCAGCAGTTACGGGGGGCTCAACGAGCAGTACTTC,CASSYGGLNEQYF
-,TRBV13,-,TRBJ1-6,TGTGCCAGCAGCTTAGGACCCGGTGGTGGCGAAGAGATGCGACTCCACTTT,CASSLGPGGGEEMRLHF
TRBD2,TRBV19,once,TRBJ2-3,TGTGCCAGTACCCTGCGGACTAGCGCTACAGATACGCAGTATTTT,CASTLRTSATDTQYF
-,TRBV2,-,TRBJ2-2,TGTGCCAGCTTAGGGTTCGGCGGGGAGCTGTTTTTT,CASLGFGGELFF
-,TRBV6-5,-,TRBJ1-1,TGTGCCAGCAGCCCGGGGACTCTGATTGAAGCTTTCTTT,CASSPGTLIEAFF
-,TRBV11-2,-,TRBJ2-7,TGTGCCAGCAGCTTAGGGAGTCCCTACGAGCAGTACTTC,CASSLGSPYEQYF
-,TRBV6-5,few,TRBJ2-2,TGTGCCAGCAAGGCTACCGCCGGGGAGCTGTTTTTT,CASKATAGELFF
-,TRBV4-3,-,TRBJ2-1,TGCGCCAGCAGCCAGGATACAGGACATGAGCAGTTCTTC,CASSQDTGHEQFF
-,TRBV11-2,-,TRBJ2-7,TGTGCCAGCAGCTTAGTGGTCAGCTCCTACGAGCAGTACTTC,CASSLVVSSYEQYF
-,TRBV6-1,-,TRBJ2-5,TGTGCCAGCAGTGAAATGGAAAGTCTGGGAGAGACCCAGTACTTC,CASSEMESLGETQYF
-,TRBV5-1,-,TRBJ2-7,TGCGCCAGCAGCTTGGCCACAGGAATTCTCTCCTACGAGCAGTACTTC,CASSLATGILSYEQYF
TRBD1,TRBV10-2,-,TRBJ2-7,TGCGCCAGCAGTGAGCCCGGGACAGCTGCCTACGAGCAGTACTTC,CASSEPGTAAYEQYF
-,TRBV9,few,TRBJ2-5,TGTGCCAGCAGCGTGAACCAAGAGACCCAGTACTTC,CASSVNQETQYF
-,TRBV7-2,-,TRBJ2-7,TGTGCCAGCAGCTTCCTAGGGACTGGAAATGAGCAGTACTTC,CASSFLGTGNEQYF
TRBD1,TRBV11-2,-,TRBJ2-7,TGTGCCAGCAGCTTAGGAGAAGGCGGACAGGGCCCCCACGAGCAGTACTTC,CASSLGEGGQGPHEQYF
-,TRBV7-9,-,TRBJ1-2,TGTGCCAGCAGCGGGGGCTATGGCTACACCTTC,CASSGGYGYTF
-,TRBV29-1,once,TRBJ1-2,TGCAGCGTTTACGGGGAAGAAAACTATGGCTACACCTTC,CSVYGEENYGYTF
-,TRBV7-9,-,TRBJ1-1,TGTGCCAGCAGCTTATCAGGGGCAGCTTTCTTT,CASSLSGAAFF
-,TRBV2,-,TRBJ2-1,TGTGCCAGGGAGACCGCGGACTTCAATGAGCAGTTCTTC,CARETADFNEQFF
TRBD2,TRBV6-5,-,TRBJ2-3,TGTGCCAGCAGCCTAAGCGGGGCGAGCACAGATACGCAGTATTTT,CASSLSGASTDTQYF
-,TRBV4-3,-,TRBJ1-1,TGCGCCAGCAGCCAAGAAGGGGCAGGCCAAGAGAACACTGAAGCTTTCTTT,CASSQEGAGQENTEAFF
TRBD1,TRBV6-1,-,TRBJ1-5,TGTGCCAGCAGTGAAAGTTTAGGGACAGGATATTACAATCAGCCCCAGCATTTT,CASSESLGTGYYNQPQHF